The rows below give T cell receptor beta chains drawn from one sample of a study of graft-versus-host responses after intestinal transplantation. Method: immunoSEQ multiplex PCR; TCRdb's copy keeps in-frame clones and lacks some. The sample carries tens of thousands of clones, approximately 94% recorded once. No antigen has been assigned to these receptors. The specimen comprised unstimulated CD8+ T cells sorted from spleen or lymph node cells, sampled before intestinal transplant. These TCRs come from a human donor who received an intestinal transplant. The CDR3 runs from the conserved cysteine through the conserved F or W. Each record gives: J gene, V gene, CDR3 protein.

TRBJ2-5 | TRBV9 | CASSGPQCCGRAVETQYF
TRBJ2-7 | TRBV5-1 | CASSFGSGTYEQYF
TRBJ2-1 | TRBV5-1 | CASSLKQGGGDNEQFF
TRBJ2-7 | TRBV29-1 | CSVARDYEQYF
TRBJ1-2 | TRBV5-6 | CASSFDRANYGYTF
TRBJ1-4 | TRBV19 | CASSILQGPANEKLFF
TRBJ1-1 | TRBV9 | CASSVGGFHTEAFF
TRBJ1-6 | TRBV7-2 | CASSFDRYNSPLHF
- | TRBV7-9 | CASSLSVTGQTYEQYF
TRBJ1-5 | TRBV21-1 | CASSKGAKGRNQPQHF
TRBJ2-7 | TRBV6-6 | CASGGTGGELMQYF
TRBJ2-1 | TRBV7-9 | CASSFPDIAGGHSYNEQFF
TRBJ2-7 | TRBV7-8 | CASSPHPGSSYEQYF
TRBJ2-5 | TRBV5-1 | CASSLWDGETQYF
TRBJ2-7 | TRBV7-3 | CASSLIRFYEQYF
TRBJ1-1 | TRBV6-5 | CASTTGGLEAFF
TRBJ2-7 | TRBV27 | CASSLSYRGSYEQYF
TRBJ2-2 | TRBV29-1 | CSVAGDTLGTSGRLWNTGELFF
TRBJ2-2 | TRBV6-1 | CASSVWQGPDTGELFF
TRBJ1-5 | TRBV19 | CASNLPYQPQHF
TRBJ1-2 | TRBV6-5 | CASSYIQGGAYGYTF
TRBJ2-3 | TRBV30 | CAWSVTGTRGFTDTQYF
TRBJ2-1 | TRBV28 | CASSLMPRNNEQFF
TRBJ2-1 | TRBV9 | CASSHGTGGYNEQFF
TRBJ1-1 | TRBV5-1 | CASSSATAGTLNTEAFF
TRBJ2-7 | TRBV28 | CASSFTGSRYEQYF
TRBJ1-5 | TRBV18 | CASSPPAGGARGNQPQHF
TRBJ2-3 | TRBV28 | CASSTPGLAGEVGNTDTQYF
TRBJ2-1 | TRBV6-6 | CASSLEGSPYNEQFF
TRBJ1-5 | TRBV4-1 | CASSQETGVWQPQHF
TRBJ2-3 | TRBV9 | CASSFGTGHADWPDTQYF
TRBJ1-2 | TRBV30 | CAWNGAGPANYGYTF
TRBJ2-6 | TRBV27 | CASSLSSGANVLTF
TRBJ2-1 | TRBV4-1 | CASSQVNLAGFLF
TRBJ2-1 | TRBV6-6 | CASSSYGQGAGDEQFF
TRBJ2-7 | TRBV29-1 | CSVKQEYEQYF
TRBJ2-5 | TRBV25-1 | CASSESTSPLVTQYF
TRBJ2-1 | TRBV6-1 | CASSGWTSRGNEQFF
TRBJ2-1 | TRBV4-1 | CASSQDSQAGLAGGSSYNEQFF
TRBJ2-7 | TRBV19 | CASSMREGLHEQYF
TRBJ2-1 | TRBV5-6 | CASSLPGLVENEQFF
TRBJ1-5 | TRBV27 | CASSLAPNQPQHF
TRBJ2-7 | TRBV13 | CASSHYGGEQYF
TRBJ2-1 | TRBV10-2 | CATSRLAGDGNEQFF
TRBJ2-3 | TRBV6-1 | CASSAYRFDTQYF
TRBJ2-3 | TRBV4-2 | CASSPTGVAGADTQYF
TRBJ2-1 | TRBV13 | CASSPLGLAGYNEQFF
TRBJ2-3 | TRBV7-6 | CASSLAGGTDTQYF
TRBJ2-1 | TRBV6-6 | CASTGAGLAVPEQFF
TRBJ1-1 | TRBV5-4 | CASSRGGTLEENTEAFF
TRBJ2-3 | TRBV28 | CASSLRGPDTQYF
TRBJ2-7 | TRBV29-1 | CGVEVLGGRGGSYEQYF
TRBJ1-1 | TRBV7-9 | CASSLVQGGSTEAFF
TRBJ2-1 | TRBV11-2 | CASSLPGTSSYNEQFF
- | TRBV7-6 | CASSPERGLAYEQYF
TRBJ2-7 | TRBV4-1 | CASSPQGFSYEQYF
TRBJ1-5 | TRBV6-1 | CASSEQLFSNQPQHF
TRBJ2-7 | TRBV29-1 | CSVEGAGTSYEQYF
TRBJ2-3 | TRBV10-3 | CAIGDAGTGGDFDTQYF